This entry describes one TCR beta chain. Its antigen is as yet unknown. This sample was taken from a study of vaccination and CD4 T cells after COVID-19. This sample's treatment: roughly ten-day PBMC culture with coronavirus spike peptide pools or control peptides (ViraFEST assay). Cultured CD4+ T cell DNA underwent sequencing with the Oncomine TCR Beta short-read assay. Via MiXCR, TCRdb re-called the PCR reads, giving one row per CDR3 protein. The repertoire holds roughly 15,000 distinct CDR3 sequences, with more than 55% as singletons. Losses at the gene ends were 7 bases for V and 5 bases for J; bases not matched to a gene: 6. The V gene's germline CDR1 is SGHAT and CDR2 FQNNGV. This CDR3 has 13 amino acids.

This sequence joins TRBV11-2 and TRBJ2-5; 8 bases map to TRBD2. This TCR derives from a human donor who had recovered from COVID-19. What was sequenced was CD4+ T cells from blood, cultured in vitro. CDR3 loop: CASNDRGGETQYF. The CDR3 DNA is TGTGCCAGCAACGACCGGGGGGGGGAGACCCAGTACTTC.